This T cell receptor beta chain was documented in a study of cytomegalovirus exposure and HLA in healthy donors (dated by TCRdb to about 2017). A note on the overall study: An earlier analysis of some 600 of the donors reported approximately 260 Gb of sequence data and roughly 120 million unique TCR beta sequences obtained from 150 million to 200 million T cells. Of the roughly 400 genotyped donors, less than 90% were placed in the genetic ancestry cluster associated with self-reported Caucasian donors. Rather than using new phenotypic data, the later analysis identified candidate immune exposures from TCR beta sequences and from how often those sequences occurred across donors. HLA typing covered class I and class II loci at four-digit resolution. Across approximately 400 genotyped donors of the cohort, an average of about 250,000 unique TCR beta nucleotide sequences per donor were sequenced, and 15% to 20% of those sequences were non-productive. An earlier analysis of several hundred of the donors applied high-throughput TCR beta sequencing to assess whether each TCR beta V gene segment acted as functional or pseudogenic. The study aimed to test whether signatures of past pathogen exposure could be identified by cataloging public T cell receptors. A later analysis re-analyzed previously published TCR beta repertoires from 650 to 800 donors and added high-resolution HLA genotyping to study TCR occurrence patterns. The study profiled the T cell repertoires of hundreds of subjects by immunosequencing and related them to cytomegalovirus serostatus. A later genetic analysis took genome-wide SNP genotypes for about 55% of the roughly 670 donors and used that subset as a discovery cohort. Because of strong linkage in the cohort, a handful of DR-DQ haplotypes were treated as single units for association and clustering. All discovery cohort repertoires had been generated using a single sequencing platform. The number of typed donors differed by locus: roughly 620-640 for A, B, C, DRB1 and DQB1; 500 to 550 for DQA1; some 610 for DPA1; and 450 to 480 for DPB1. Roughly 300 gigabases of sequencing data and around 85 million unique TCR sequences made up an early release that covered fewer than 650 HLA-typed donors. Besides the first cohort of roughly 700 subjects, a separate validation cohort made up of over 95 different subjects was used. Alongside the repertoire data, information on donor age, sex, ethnicity and CMV serostatus was compiled. To predict cytomegalovirus infection status, the study combined high-throughput TCR immunosequencing, statistical association of individual TCRs with disease status, and machine learning. The study at large found these results: In a later genetic analysis, fewer N-insertions in productive TCRs were reported among donors in an Asian-associated ancestry cluster than the 666-donor mean. Compared with equally common non-associated chains, HLA-associated TCR beta chains in a later analysis were more clonally expanded and had lower generation probabilities. A later analysis reported that several top co-occurrence clusters appeared linked to parvovirus B19, influenza, CMV and Epstein-Barr virus. According to a later analysis, TCR association rates differed among HLA loci, with DRB1 alleles showing the most associated TCRs and HLA-C alleles showing the fewest. The presence/absence analyses assumed that sequencing depth was roughly uniform across donors, and that assumption may not be true. Because counts were too low, about 18 rarely observed V segments, including chromosome 9 orphons, were left out of the earlier analysis of over 550 of the donors. Because HLA typing was unavailable for some donors at each locus, only the typed subset was used in association tests. An earlier analysis of around 540 of the donors showed that most TCR beta V segments appeared in productive rearrangements either about 90% or about 30% of the time, which broadly matched IMGT annotations. An association between a missense DCLRE1C variant and V-gene and J-gene trimming of TCR beta chains was found in a later genetic analysis and replicated in an independent cohort. In both the original and validation cohorts, the classifier was reported to diagnose cytomegalovirus status with high specificity and sensitivity. In vitro tests confirmed that three of the cytomegalovirus-associated TCR beta chains recognize cytomegalovirus antigens. A later analysis found that most CMV-associated TCR beta chains appeared HLA-restricted, with HLA associations seemingly driven largely by CMV exposure. In a later analysis, around 17,000 TCR beta sequences were associated with specific HLA alleles at a false discovery rate of 0.05. Some IMGT-functional V segments, including TRBV6-2 and TRBV6-3, could not be distinguished by the 87-base-pair reads and were therefore excluded. The study listed 150 to 200 TCR beta chains as associated with cytomegalovirus. Linkage disequilibrium might explain the correlated functional status among segregating V segments, but an unknown experimental factor could not be ruled out. The sequencing pipeline was judged likely to have produced a cluster of highly shared sequence variants as a technical artifact. When HLA alleles, especially DR and DQ, strongly co-occurred, TCR associations were difficult to assign to individual alleles. Immune exposure information for the cohort was limited to CMV serostatus. Only TCR beta chains were sequenced in this cohort, and the absence of alpha or paired-chain data limited detectable features. A further reported finding was that TCR beta sequences accurately predicted the HLA-A and HLA-B alleles for most subjects in the first cohort. It was suggested by the authors that the approach could potentially be generalized to other disease states and immunological phenotypes. Across donors, most TCR sequences were observed very rarely, whereas some public TCRs were present in many individuals.

Libraries were prepared through the immunoSEQ multiplex PCR assay. A mixture of 60 forward primers for TCR Vbeta segments and 13 reverse primers for TCR Jbeta segments was used in the multiplex PCR. A multiplex PCR assay on genomic DNA amplified the CDR3 region of rearranged TCR beta genes. On the Illumina HiSeq System, the amplified TCR beta libraries were sequenced as 87-base-pair reads. The authors' pipeline ran thus. A later analysis tallied roughly 78 million unique TCR beta chains across the approximately 670 repertoires, and about 12 million of those chains were shared by two or more donors. To remove PCR and sequencing errors, raw reads were error-corrected and collapsed into unique sequences using a nearest-neighbor algorithm that merged closely related sequences. To assign V, D and J gene segments, CDR3 sequences were aligned to IMGT reference sequences. Each retained sequence needed at least a six-nucleotide match to both a V gene segment and a J gene segment. Rearrangements were classified as productive when the CDR3 lacked stop codons and remained in frame with V and J, and all other rearrangements were classified as non-productive. CDR3 was defined according to IMGT convention as the region running from the second conserved V-encoded cysteine to the conserved J-encoded phenylalanine. Sequences without an unambiguous match to a single V gene segment were excluded from the earlier analysis of about 640 of the donors. An earlier analysis of a few hundred of the donors classified V segments as functional when productive rearrangements were above 56.7% and as segregating when the standard deviation between donors was above 5%. A statistical classification framework was developed to diagnose cytomegalovirus status using the catalog of TCR beta chain sequences. A later analysis assigned V and J genes by comparing TCR nucleotide sequences with IMGT/GENE-DB human TR gene sequences. The TCRdist pipeline was used in a later analysis to assign CDR3 sequences and most-parsimonious VDJ recombination scenarios. A later analysis defined each TCR beta chain by its CDR3 amino acid sequence plus V-gene family, and excluded reads lacking a unique V-gene family. As a way to deal with suspected cross-contamination and a sequencing artifact, a later analysis dropped 450 to 700 nucleotide sequences that were highly shared and had low generation probability. In a later analysis, a clonal expansion index was calculated for each public chain from normalized within-repertoire ranks of inferred template counts. In a later analysis, generation probabilities were computed with a VDJ recombination model fitted to out-of-frame rearrangements, and the resulting probabilities were checked against IGoR. Hypergeometric tests were used in a later analysis to score TCR-TCR, TCR-HLA and TCR-CMV co-occurrence, with a repertoire-size bias correction applied to the TCR pairs. False discovery rates were estimated in a later analysis by permuting HLA or CMV assignments 20 times. In a later analysis, co-occurring TCRs were grouped with DBSCAN, and TCRdist sequence similarity was added when clustering was performed within HLA-allele-positive subsets. Co-occurrence clustering excluded repertoires with fewer than 30,000 or more than 120,000 public chains, plus five with anomalous nucleotide sharing. Sourced from immuneACCESS, this table was stored by TCRdb with only in-frame sequences that have V and J called. A share of the clones is absent; for the studies checked, an unresolved V gene accounts for under half, and the remainder has no known explanation. D and trimming were read from the DNA, whereas the V and J calls and clone size are those reported in that table. In all, the sample holds roughly 170,000 clones, and approximately 82% of those were seen once. Jointly, the top ten make up approximately 1.6% of the sample.

As for this clone: This receptor's antigen is unknown. No qualities accompany the bases; no much larger clone lies one base away.

The cohort comprised some 680 healthy bone marrow donors. At the time of sampling, every cohort member was nominally healthy, though immune exposures that went unrecorded were likely present. The donor was CMV seronegative and belonged to the group of 380 or so seronegative cohort members. Each donor provided a peripheral blood sample, and peripheral blood mononuclear cells were used for TCR beta sequencing. Genomic DNA extraction from the blood cell samples was performed with the Qiagen DNeasy Blood Extraction Kit. Per the germline V gene, ENHRY is the CDR1 and SYGVKD is the CDR2. At the junction V is shortened by 0 bases and J by 2 bases, with 8 bases in between. The CDR3, cysteine through phenylalanine, is 15 amino acids long. Here the CDR3 DNA is all that survives: 45 bases in frame from base 1.

The origin of this receptor is a male donor in good health and CMV-seronegative. Sequencing used PBMCs. The chain is encoded by TRBV10-3 joined to TRBJ1-5, with the D gene too uncertain to name. The CDR3 region: CAISESIVGNQPQHF. Read as DNA, the sequence is TGTGCCATCAGTGAGTCAATAGTGGGCAATCAGCCCCAGCATTTT.